This is a list of T cell receptor beta chains from one sample in a study of CD8 T cells in ankylosing spondylitis. In TCRdb, the 5' RACE reads were re-called with MiXCR into one record per CDR3 protein. Of about 30,000 distinct CDR3 sequences listed, about 5.6% are singletons. The source material was blood, either unsorted or a sorted T cell fraction (not recorded which). These receptors came from a female donor with ankylosing spondylitis or in good health (not recorded which). Each CDR3 is given without its conserved first and last residue. The order of the fields is J gene, V gene, CDR3 protein.

J gene: TRBJ2-1; V gene: TRBV9; CDR3 protein: ASSAHSGNEQF
J gene: TRBJ2-5; V gene: TRBV9; CDR3 protein: ASSARETSGQETQY
J gene: TRBJ1-6; V gene: TRBV9; CDR3 protein: ASSVAGPRGNSPLH
J gene: TRBJ2-1; V gene: TRBV9; CDR3 protein: ASSVGTSGGAWEQF
J gene: TRBJ2-1; V gene: TRBV9; CDR3 protein: ASSGGLGEVEQF
J gene: TRBJ1-1; V gene: TRBV9; CDR3 protein: ASSVDPGGTETF
J gene: TRBJ2-1; V gene: TRBV9; CDR3 protein: ASSVGPQGQVNEQF
J gene: TRBJ1-3; V gene: TRBV9; CDR3 protein: ASSAGNRAGNTIY
J gene: TRBJ2-2; V gene: TRBV9; CDR3 protein: ASSTEGGKRFRELF
J gene: TRBJ2-2; V gene: TRBV9; CDR3 protein: ASSPTTSGGARTGELF
J gene: TRBJ2-7; V gene: TRBV21-1; CDR3 protein: ASSYGREGTYEQY
J gene: TRBJ1-3; V gene: TRBV9; CDR3 protein: ASSVGTGGNSGNTIY
J gene: TRBJ2-5; V gene: TRBV9; CDR3 protein: ASSPHGETQY
J gene: TRBJ2-2; V gene: TRBV9; CDR3 protein: ASSVERGPGRALPGELF
J gene: TRBJ2-2; V gene: TRBV9; CDR3 protein: ASSPRRGAADIGELF
J gene: TRBJ2-3; V gene: TRBV9; CDR3 protein: ASSVGVWDSTDTQY
J gene: TRBJ2-1; V gene: TRBV9; CDR3 protein: ASSLAGGSVYNEQF
J gene: TRBJ1-3; V gene: TRBV9; CDR3 protein: ASSVTTGSGNTIY
J gene: TRBJ1-6; V gene: TRBV9; CDR3 protein: ASSLGQWNSPLH
J gene: TRBJ1-6; V gene: TRBV9; CDR3 protein: ASTKTGVDSPLH
J gene: TRBJ2-7; V gene: TRBV9; CDR3 protein: ASSSRSGVHEQY
J gene: TRBJ1-4; V gene: TRBV9; CDR3 protein: ASSVDRDINEKLF
J gene: TRBJ2-7; V gene: TRBV9; CDR3 protein: ASSPSLQTGGEQY
J gene: TRBJ2-5; V gene: TRBV9; CDR3 protein: ASSVGQGSETQY
J gene: TRBJ2-1; V gene: TRBV9; CDR3 protein: ASSPIGGQGNEQF
J gene: TRBJ2-1; V gene: TRBV9; CDR3 protein: ASSVELAGARNEQF
J gene: TRBJ2-3; V gene: TRBV9; CDR3 protein: ASSSPQRAQY
J gene: TRBJ2-7; V gene: TRBV9; CDR3 protein: ASSVDLPPYEQY
J gene: TRBJ2-4; V gene: TRBV9; CDR3 protein: ASSADRGGTNIQY
J gene: TRBJ2-3; V gene: TRBV9; CDR3 protein: ASSATGLTDTQY
J gene: TRBJ2-3; V gene: TRBV9; CDR3 protein: ASSGGLAGDTDTQY
J gene: TRBJ1-1; V gene: TRBV9; CDR3 protein: ASSAVAGRGGTEAF
J gene: TRBJ2-1; V gene: TRBV9; CDR3 protein: ASSPRGSSGNNEQF
J gene: TRBJ2-5; V gene: TRBV9; CDR3 protein: ASSANGEPQETQY
J gene: TRBJ2-7; V gene: TRBV6-5; CDR3 protein: ASSYSGGPTYEQY
J gene: TRBJ2-7; V gene: TRBV9; CDR3 protein: ASSARVGYEQY
J gene: TRBJ2-2; V gene: TRBV9; CDR3 protein: ASSVSPAEGELF
J gene: TRBJ2-3; V gene: TRBV9; CDR3 protein: ASNDNPSGGAYTQY
J gene: TRBJ2-1; V gene: TRBV9; CDR3 protein: ASSVAGSGGAYNEQF
J gene: TRBJ1-2; V gene: TRBV9; CDR3 protein: ASSVGQGAAYGYT
J gene: TRBJ1-3; V gene: TRBV9; CDR3 protein: ASSVQPVANTIY
J gene: TRBJ2-1; V gene: TRBV9; CDR3 protein: ASSVGTGANEQF
J gene: TRBJ1-4; V gene: TRBV9; CDR3 protein: ASSTLTGDNEKLF
J gene: TRBJ2-7; V gene: TRBV9; CDR3 protein: ASSRPSSYEQY
J gene: TRBJ1-2; V gene: TRBV9; CDR3 protein: ASSVEGQGAYGYT
J gene: TRBJ1-1; V gene: TRBV9; CDR3 protein: ASSTRQGGEAF
J gene: TRBJ2-5; V gene: TRBV9; CDR3 protein: ASSVGTGQETQY
J gene: TRBJ1-2; V gene: TRBV9; CDR3 protein: ASSVGRGRYGYT
J gene: TRBJ1-3; V gene: TRBV9; CDR3 protein: ASSVTPSGQSSGNTIY
J gene: TRBJ2-1; V gene: TRBV9; CDR3 protein: ASSSQTTSGRLYNEQF
J gene: TRBJ2-5; V gene: TRBV9; CDR3 protein: ASSVDVNAETQY
J gene: TRBJ2-7; V gene: TRBV9; CDR3 protein: ASSPQTGDYEQY
J gene: TRBJ1-1; V gene: TRBV9; CDR3 protein: ASSKDRDTEAF
J gene: TRBJ2-3; V gene: TRBV9; CDR3 protein: ASSETPRTEVGTQY